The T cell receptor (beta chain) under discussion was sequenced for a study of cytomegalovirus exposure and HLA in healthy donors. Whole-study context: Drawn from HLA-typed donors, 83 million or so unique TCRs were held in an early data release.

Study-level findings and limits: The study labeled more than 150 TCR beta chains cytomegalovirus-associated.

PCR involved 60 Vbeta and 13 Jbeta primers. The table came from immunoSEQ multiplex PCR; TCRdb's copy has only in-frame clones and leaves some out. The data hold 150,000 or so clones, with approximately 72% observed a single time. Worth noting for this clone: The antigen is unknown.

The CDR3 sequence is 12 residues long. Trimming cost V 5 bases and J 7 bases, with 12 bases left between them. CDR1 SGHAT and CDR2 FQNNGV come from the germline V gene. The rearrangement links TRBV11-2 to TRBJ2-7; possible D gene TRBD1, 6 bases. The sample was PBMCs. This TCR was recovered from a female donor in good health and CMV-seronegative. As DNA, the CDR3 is TGTGCCAGCAGCCCACAGGGTTGGGAGCAGTACTTC. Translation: CASSPQGWEQYF.